This is a list of T cell receptor beta chains from one sample in a study of early T cells in non-severe SARS-CoV-2 infection. In TCRdb, the 5' RACE reads were re-called with MiXCR into one record per CDR3 protein. The table includes 40,000 to 65,000 distinct CDR3 sequences, approximately 8% detected once. The sequenced sample consisted of whole blood. These TCRs come from an adult who was a healthcare worker with PCR-confirmed SARS-CoV-2 infection or an uninfected control (not recorded which). CDR3s include the opening cysteine and the closing phenylalanine or tryptophan. Expanded clones get a size class; other rows say once, few or many, or leave the size out.

clone_size: -; v_call: TRBV25-1; j_call: TRBJ2-5; cdr3_aa: CASSASGGPGTQYF
clone_size: many; v_call: TRBV5-5; j_call: TRBJ1-6; cdr3_aa: CASSLGAESSYNSPLHF
clone_size: many; v_call: TRBV11-3; j_call: TRBJ2-1; cdr3_aa: CASSSLAGYNEQFF
clone_size: -; v_call: TRBV12-3/TRBV12-4; j_call: TRBJ2-3; cdr3_aa: CASSFGGWEDTQYF
clone_size: -; v_call: TRBV7-9; j_call: TRBJ2-3; cdr3_aa: CASILAGGDTQYF
clone_size: few; v_call: TRBV18; j_call: TRBJ1-5; cdr3_aa: CASSPSDSRAQHF
clone_size: -; v_call: TRBV19; j_call: TRBJ1-1; cdr3_aa: CASSIGALNTEAFF
clone_size: few; v_call: TRBV27; j_call: TRBJ1-5; cdr3_aa: CASSSGPYSNQPQHF
clone_size: many; v_call: TRBV12-3/TRBV12-4; j_call: TRBJ2-1; cdr3_aa: CASSLSALNNEQFF
clone_size: -; v_call: TRBV30; j_call: TRBJ2-2; cdr3_aa: CAWGLDRAVTGELFF
clone_size: many; v_call: TRBV5-1; j_call: TRBJ1-4; cdr3_aa: CASSLTGGNEKLFF
clone_size: many; v_call: TRBV6-2/TRBV6-3; j_call: TRBJ1-1; cdr3_aa: CASREEVTEAFF
clone_size: many; v_call: TRBV5-1; j_call: TRBJ1-2; cdr3_aa: CASTPQGQGAGGYTF
clone_size: few; v_call: TRBV5-1; j_call: TRBJ2-7; cdr3_aa: CASSLEGGVHEQYF
clone_size: -; v_call: TRBV9; j_call: TRBJ2-1; cdr3_aa: CASSGKGLALNEQFF
clone_size: -; v_call: TRBV11-1; j_call: TRBJ1-1; cdr3_aa: CASSWGPRTEAFF
clone_size: few; v_call: TRBV7-8; j_call: TRBJ2-1; cdr3_aa: CASSLSRDSTYNEQFF
clone_size: many; v_call: TRBV20-1; j_call: TRBJ2-5; cdr3_aa: CSARDLNRGQTQYF
clone_size: many; v_call: TRBV7-2; j_call: TRBJ2-7; cdr3_aa: CASSERPLAGSEQYF
clone_size: few; v_call: TRBV7-8; j_call: TRBJ1-2; cdr3_aa: CASSLVGRQGIYGYTF
clone_size: medium-sized; v_call: TRBV12-3/TRBV12-4; j_call: TRBJ1-5; cdr3_aa: CASRLGGQDQPQHF
clone_size: -; v_call: TRBV29-1; j_call: TRBJ2-5; cdr3_aa: CSVEGGLAGIGTQYF
clone_size: many; v_call: TRBV20-1; j_call: TRBJ1-6; cdr3_aa: CSGGAAGRQGDSPLHF
clone_size: -; v_call: TRBV11-2; j_call: TRBJ2-3; cdr3_aa: CASSFGLDTQYF
clone_size: many; v_call: TRBV7-3; j_call: TRBJ1-1; cdr3_aa: CASSHYPGTDSMNTEAFF
clone_size: few; v_call: TRBV11-2; j_call: TRBJ2-7; cdr3_aa: CASSPGTPLTLRAPYEQYF
clone_size: few; v_call: TRBV28; j_call: TRBJ1-4; cdr3_aa: CASTPPGTLEKLFF
clone_size: many; v_call: TRBV5-1; j_call: TRBJ1-6; cdr3_aa: CASSWTYNSPLHF
clone_size: -; v_call: TRBV7-2; j_call: TRBJ2-3; cdr3_aa: CASRFTGGRSDTQYF
clone_size: -; v_call: TRBV27; j_call: TRBJ1-6; cdr3_aa: CASSSGWGSPLHF
clone_size: many; v_call: TRBV5-5; j_call: TRBJ2-7; cdr3_aa: CASSLGDVTYEQYF
clone_size: few; v_call: TRBV7-2; j_call: TRBJ1-2; cdr3_aa: CASRPNQGNYGYTF
clone_size: few; v_call: TRBV28; j_call: TRBJ2-7; cdr3_aa: CASTLGARAYEQYF
clone_size: -; v_call: TRBV7-2; j_call: TRBJ2-5; cdr3_aa: CASSSRRVETQYF
clone_size: -; v_call: TRBV28; j_call: TRBJ2-4; cdr3_aa: CASSFSGTAAKNIQYF
clone_size: -; v_call: TRBV21-1; j_call: TRBJ2-7; cdr3_aa: CASSKIKNRAYEQYF
clone_size: few; v_call: TRBV24-1; j_call: TRBJ2-3; cdr3_aa: CATSDSTTGHSTDTQYF
clone_size: -; v_call: TRBV4-1; j_call: TRBJ2-7; cdr3_aa: CASSQAYGSSYEQYF
clone_size: -; v_call: TRBV3-1; j_call: TRBJ2-1; cdr3_aa: CASSDGADLYNEQFF